The rows below give T cell receptor beta chains drawn from one sample of a study of cytomegalovirus exposure and HLA in healthy donors. Repertoires were generated with immunoSEQ multiplex PCR, while TCRdb's copy carries only in-frame clones and drops some. The sample holds about 140,000 clones, about 80% seen once. Sequences were obtained from PBMCs. The receptor source for this set is a man aged 40-50 years in good health and CMV-seropositive. Each CDR3 is given with its conserved first and last residue. Fields, in order: J gene, CDR3 length, V gene, CDR3 protein.

j_call: TRBJ2-7
cdr3_length: 17
v_call: TRBV4-2
cdr3_aa: CASSPEPASGRSYEQYF

j_call: TRBJ2-7
cdr3_length: 15
v_call: TRBV30
cdr3_aa: CAWSWDRGELGEQYF

j_call: TRBJ2-1
cdr3_length: 12
v_call: TRBV9
cdr3_aa: CASSVGPNEQFF

j_call: TRBJ2-7
cdr3_length: 14
v_call: TRBV29-1
cdr3_aa: CSVLPGLASYEQYF

j_call: TRBJ1-2
cdr3_length: 15
v_call: TRBV6-5
cdr3_aa: CASCRWKGRGYGYTF

j_call: TRBJ1-5
cdr3_length: 13
v_call: TRBV7-2
cdr3_aa: CASSLAMNQPQHF

j_call: TRBJ2-6
cdr3_length: 18
v_call: TRBV19
cdr3_aa: CASSLTSGRASGANVLTF

j_call: TRBJ2-5
cdr3_length: 16
v_call: TRBV7-2
cdr3_aa: CASSSIVRDSSKSRYF

j_call: TRBJ1-2
cdr3_length: 12
v_call: TRBV7-9
cdr3_aa: CASDDRVYGYTF

j_call: TRBJ2-7
cdr3_length: 16
v_call: TRBV5-1
cdr3_aa: CASSLTSGLHSYEQYF

j_call: TRBJ1-1
cdr3_length: 15
v_call: TRBV18
cdr3_aa: CASSPRSLEGWKAFF